This T cell receptor beta chain was retrieved from a study of long-term antiretroviral therapy in people with HIV. The study, taken as a whole, reports: Documentation of ART adherence, viral resistance or therapy changes was absent.

The length of the CDR3 is 13 residues. The germline CDR1 and CDR2 sequences are LNHDA and SQIVND (reference sequence). V lost 7 bases to trimming and J lost 6 bases, with 16 bases between them. Sequencing used immunoSEQ v3.0 at survey level. Sequencing used immunoSEQ multiplex PCR; TCRdb keeps in-frame clones, though not all of them. The sample lists 42,000 or so clones; more than 70% were seen once. This clone was seen just once. The antigen is undetermined. This TCR came from a woman aged 45-59 years with HIV. This sample comprised unsorted PBMCs, obtained 3.1 years after starting antiretroviral therapy. The chain has TRBV19 and TRBJ2-7; D remains unclear. The CDR3 protein is CASTGETRLEQYF. CDR3 bases: TGTGCCAGTACAGGCGAGACTCGACTCGAGCAGTACTTC.